The clone carrying this T cell receptor beta chain occurred many times. Its antigen is undetermined. Next came a second PCR, run for about 7 to 11 cycles, which used a sample-barcoded 5' primer along with a J-beta primer mix. Unique molecular identifiers of 12 random nucleotides labeled each cDNA. In TCRdb, the 5' RACE reads were re-called with MiXCR into one record per CDR3 protein. Here the sample spans some 900,000 distinct CDR3 sequences, 25% to 30% being singletons. This sample was taken from a study of blood T cells in healthy people across ages. Healthy individuals of Caucasian origin from Russia, aged about 6 to 100, served as donors. Germline assignment: CDR1 SGHRS and CDR2 YFSETQ. This CDR3 comprises 20 residues. V shed 1 base and J 0 bases; nucleotides not matched to a gene: 17. Findings and caveats of the study: Shifts in expanded clonotypes may have been confounded by donor CMV status, which was unknown. Aged donors had fewer naive CD4+ cells and lower diversity than long-lived donors.

The chain is built from TRBV5-1 and TRBJ2-3; TRBD1 aligns across 7 bases. The sequence was obtained from a woman of 80 years or more in good health. What was sequenced was blood. The CDR3 DNA sequence: TGCGCCAGCAGCTTGCGCCGGGGACAGTTGCCAAGATCTAGCACAGATACGCAGTATTTT. Its protein is CASSLRRGQLPRSSTDTQYF.